Following are 11 T cell receptor beta chains from one sample sequenced in a study of T cell responses to AZD1222 COVID-19 vaccine. Measured with immunoSEQ multiplex PCR; TCRdb has only the in-frame clones, and not every one. The repertoire holds 100,000 to 150,000 clones, with more than 65% as singletons. The sample in question was peripheral blood, obtained 28 days after the second AZD1222 dose. The receptors shown here come from an adult who received the AZD1222 COVID-19 vaccine.

The rearrangement joins TRBV2 to TRBJ2-1, with TRBD2 identical over 8 bases. The CDR3 spans 15 residues. Trimming at V came to 6 bases and at J to 3 bases, leaving 7 bases not matched to a gene. Germline assignment: CDR1 SNHLY and CDR2 FYNNEI. CDR3 in amino acids: CASRGRGANYNEQFF. Written as DNA, the CDR3 is TGTGCCAGCAGGGGGCGGGGGGCCAACTACAATGAGCAGTTCTTC.

This clone was counted ten times or more. The chain uses TRBV24-1 and TRBJ1-2; D is unresolved. Trimming shortened V by 7 bases and J by 5 bases, and 13 bases separated the two germline ends. The length of the CDR3 is 13 residues. The V gene's germline CDR1 is KGHDR and CDR2 SFDVKD. CDR3 DNA: TGTGCCACCAGCACAGACACTATGTATGGCTACACCTTC. It codes for CATSTDTMYGYTF.

This rearrangement joins TRBV7-3 to TRBJ1-2; D unclear. The CDR3 sequence is 13 residues long. CDR1 and CDR2 (germline): SGHTA, FQGTGA. Trimming took 0 bases from V and 3 from J, leaving 5 bases between them. The CDR3 coding sequence is TGTGCCAGCAGCTTAACAGGAGACTATGGCTACACCTTC. Its translation: CASSLTGDYGYTF.

This clone has only a few counts. This chain joins TRBV27 and TRBJ1-4; perhaps TRBD1 as D (6 bases). The CDR3 has 16 residues. Between the trimmed V and J ends, which lost 6 bases and 5 bases, there was a span of 19 bases. Germline V gene lookup returns CDR1 MNHEY and CDR2 SMNVEV (reference sequence). The CDR3: CASRAPRDGGNEKLFF. The DNA of the CDR3 is TGTGCCAGCAGAGCCCCCAGGGATGGGGGCAATGAAAAACTGTTTTTT.

V gene TRBV30 combines with J gene TRBJ1-2; tentatively, D is TRBD1 (5 bases). Germline CDR1 is GTSNPN and CDR2 is SVGIG (reference sequence). The CDR3 has 13 residues. With 4 bases removed from V and 3 bases from J, the gap between germline ends came to 12 bases. CDR3 protein: CAWTSGDHYGYTF. The CDR3 nucleotides are TGTGCCTGGACTTCGGGGGACCACTATGGCTACACCTTC.

This clone was counted a few times. V is TRBV4-3 and J is TRBJ1-2; tentatively, D is TRBD1 (5 bases). Trimming pared 0 bases from V and 4 bases from J, leaving 12 bases between. Germline CDR1 and CDR2: LGHNA and YSLEER. This CDR3 is built from 15 residues. The CDR3 DNA reads TGCGCCAGCAGCCAAGACGCCTGGGGGGGCTATGGCTACACCTTC. It codes for CASSQDAWGGYGYTF.

CDR3 sequence reads: CASSLEGRGQTDTQYF. In DNA, the CDR3 is TGTGCCAGCAGCTTAGAAGGCAGGGGCCAGACAGATACGCAGTATTTT. The chain couples TRBV11-2 to TRBJ2-3; D possibly corresponds to TRBD1 (6 bases). V dropped 0 bases and J dropped 3 bases, with 13 bases sitting between them. CDR3 size: 16 residues. Germline-derived CDR1 and CDR2 are SGHAT and FQNNGV. Using reference TRBV11-2 and TRBJ2-3 for the parts outside the CDR3, the full variable domain is EAGVAQSPRYKIIEKRQSVAFWCNPISGHATLYWYQQILGQGPKLLIQFQNNGVVDDSQLPKDRFSAERLKGVDSTLKIQPAKLEDSAVYLCASSLEGRGQTDTQYFGPGTRLTVL.

V gene TRBV12-3 or TRBV12-4 combines with J gene TRBJ2-5; D gene ambiguous. The CDR3 covers 12 residues. Trimming took off 2 bases at V and 4 bases at J, with 5 bases between the two ends. DNA of the CDR3: TGTGCCAGCAGTTTACTCCTAGAGACCCAGTACTTC. Translated: CASSLLLETQYF.

The V call is TRBV12-3 or TRBV12-4, the J call TRBJ1-2; 7 bases match TRBD1. The CDR3 extends over 13 amino acids. The V segment lost 3 bases and the J segment 7 bases; nucleotides outside the gene matches: 5. The CDR3 sequence: CASSFGQGGGYTF. The CDR3 DNA sequence: TGTGCCAGCAGTTTCGGGCAGGGGGGTGGCTACACCTTC.

The chain couples TRBV19 to TRBJ1-6, with 8 bases lining up with TRBD1. Trimming cost V 7 bases and J 12 bases; bases outside gene matches: 8. Germline V gene data show CDR1 as LNHDA and CDR2 as SQIVND (reference sequence). This CDR3 contains 13 residues. As DNA, the CDR3 is TGTGCCAGTAAGTCCGGGACAGGCTTACCCCTCCACTTT. Protein: CASKSGTGLPLHF.

This clone was found a few times. The V gene is TRBV30, the J gene TRBJ2-5; D unresolved. This CDR3 has 15 residues. Germline-derived CDR1 and CDR2 are GTSNPN and SVGIG (reference sequence). Deletions cut 6 bases from V and 1 base from J, with 18 bases between. The CDR3 coding sequence is TGTGCCTGCACCCCGGGTGGTGGGTTCCAAGAGACCCAGTACTTC. This gives the protein CACTPGGGFQETQYF.